This T cell receptor beta chain is drawn from a study of cytomegalovirus exposure and HLA in healthy donors. The wider study: A later analysis reported the approximately 120 validation repertoires used the same platform as the 550 to 700 first-cohort repertoires. Study results and limitations: First-cohort TCR clusters tended to co-occur in the approximately 110 validation repertoires, a later analysis found. Some public TCRs appeared in many individuals, while most sequences were rare.

Sequencing used immunoSEQ multiplex PCR; TCRdb keeps in-frame clones, though not all of them. The data contain around 94,000 clones, about 94% of them seen just once; the ten biggest clones take up 0.85% to 0.95%. Regarding this clone: Its antigen is as yet unknown.

With 8 bases clipped from V and 2 bases from J, the junction kept 2 bases outside the gene matches. The CDR3 is 13 residues long. Germline-derived CDR1 and CDR2 are MRHNA and SNTAGT. Sequencing was done on a sample of PBMCs. The chain couples TRBV6-4 to TRBJ2-3; TRBD2 matches 9 bases. This sequence was found in a woman aged 18-29 years in good health and CMV-seronegative. The CDR3 loop reads CASSSGATDTQYF. The CDR3 DNA reads as TGTGCCAGCTCTAGCGGGGCCACAGATACGCAGTATTTT.